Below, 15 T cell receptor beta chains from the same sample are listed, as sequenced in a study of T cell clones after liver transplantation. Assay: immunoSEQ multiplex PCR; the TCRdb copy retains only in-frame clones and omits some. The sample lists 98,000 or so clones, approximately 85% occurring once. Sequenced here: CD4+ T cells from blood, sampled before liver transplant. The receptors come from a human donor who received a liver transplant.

The chain's CDR3 is CASSEWKGDGNEQFF. The CDR3 region has the DNA TGTGCCAGCAGTGAATGGAAGGGGGACGGCAATGAGCAGTTCTTC. The rearrangement joins TRBV25-1 to TRBJ2-1; a possible D gene is TRBD1 (6 bases). In germline, CDR1 is MGHDK, CDR2 SYGVNS. This CDR3 spans 15 amino acids. V was pared by 1 base and J by 6 bases, with 13 bases between. The whole variable domain, filled in from reference TRBV25-1 and TRBJ2-1, reads EADIYQTPRYLVIGTGKKITLECSQTMGHDKMYWYQQDPGMELHLIHYSYGVNSTEKGDLSSESTVSRIRTEHFPLTLESARPSHTSQYLCASSEWKGDGNEQFFGPGTRLTVL.

CDR3 DNA sequence: TGCGCCAGCAGCCCGACAGGACCTAATGAAAAACTGTTTTTT. This translates into CASSPTGPNEKLFF. The chain carries TRBV5-1 and TRBJ1-4; TRBD1 might be the D (6 bases). V dropped 4 bases and J dropped 3 bases, with 10 bases sitting between them. CDR1 and CDR2 from the germline V gene are SGHRS and YFSETQ. This CDR3 comprises 14 residues.

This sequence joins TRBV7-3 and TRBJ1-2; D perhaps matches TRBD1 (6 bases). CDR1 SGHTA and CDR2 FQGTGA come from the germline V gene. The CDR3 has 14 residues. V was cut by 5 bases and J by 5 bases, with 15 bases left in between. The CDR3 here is CASSPTGQGYGYTF. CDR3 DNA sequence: TGTGCCAGCAGCCCAACCGGGCAGGGGTATGGCTACACCTTC.

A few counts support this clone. CDR3 amino acids: CASSLTDTQYF. The CDR3 coding sequence is TGTGCCAGCAGCTTAACGGATACGCAGTATTTT. The J gene is TRBJ2-3, the V gene TRBV7-6, with D hard to call. V was pared by 2 bases and J by 6 bases, with 3 bases between. There are 11 residues in the CDR3. CDR1 and CDR2 (germline): SGHVS, FNYEAQ.

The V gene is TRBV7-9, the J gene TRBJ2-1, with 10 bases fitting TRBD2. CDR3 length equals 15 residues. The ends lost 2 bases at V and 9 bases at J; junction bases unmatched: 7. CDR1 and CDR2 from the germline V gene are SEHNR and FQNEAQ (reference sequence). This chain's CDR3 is CASSLMLAGEGEQFF. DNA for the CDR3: TGTGCCAGCAGCTTAATGCTAGCGGGGGAAGGTGAGCAGTTCTTC.

The CDR3 DNA follows: TGTGCCAGCAGCTCGACAGCTTCCTCCTATAATTCACCCCTCCACTTT. Protein: CASSSTASSYNSPLHF. V is TRBV9 and J is TRBJ1-6; tentatively, D is TRBD1 (5 bases). The germline gives CDR1 SGDLS, CDR2 YYNGEE. V was pared by 4 bases and J by 0 bases, with 11 bases between. CDR3 size: 16 residues.

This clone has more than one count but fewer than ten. CDR3 sequence reads: CASTPTGGTGTIYF. Written as DNA, the CDR3 is TGTGCCAGCACCCCTACCGGAGGGACTGGCACCATATATTTT. This chain links TRBV7-9 with TRBJ1-3, with a tentative D call TRBD1 (5 bases). V lost 7 bases, J lost 9 bases, and 19 bases lay in between. Germline V gives CDR1 SEHNR, CDR2 FQNEAQ (reference sequence). The length of the CDR3 is 14 residues. Together with reference TRBV7-9 and TRBJ1-3, the CDR3 gives the full variable domain: DTGVSQNPRHKITKRGQNVTFRCDPISEHNRLYWYRQTLGQGPEFLTYFQNEAQLEKSRLLSDRFSAERPKGSFSTLEIQRTEQGDSAMYLCASTPTGGTGTIYFGEGSWLTVV.

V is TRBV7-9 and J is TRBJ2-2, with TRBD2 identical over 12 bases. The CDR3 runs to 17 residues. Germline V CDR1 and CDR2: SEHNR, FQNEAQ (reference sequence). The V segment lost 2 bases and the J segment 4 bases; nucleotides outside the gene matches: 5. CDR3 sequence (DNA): TGTGCCAGCAGCTTACTAGCGGGGGGGCCTAGCACCGGGGAGCTGTTTTTT. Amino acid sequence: CASSLLAGGPSTGELFF.

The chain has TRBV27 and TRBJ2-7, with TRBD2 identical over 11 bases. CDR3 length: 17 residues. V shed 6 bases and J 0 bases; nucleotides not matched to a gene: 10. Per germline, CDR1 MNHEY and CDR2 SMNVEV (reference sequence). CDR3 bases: TGTGCCAGCAGCCCCCTAGCGGGAGGTGGGAACTCCTACGAGCAGTACTTC. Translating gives CASSPLAGGGNSYEQYF.

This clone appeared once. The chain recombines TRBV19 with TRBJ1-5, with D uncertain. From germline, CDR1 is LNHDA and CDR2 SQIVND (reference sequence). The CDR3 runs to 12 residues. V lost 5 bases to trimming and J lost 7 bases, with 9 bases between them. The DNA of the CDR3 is TGTGCCAGTAGTCCCCCACGGCAGCCCCAGCATTTT. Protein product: CASSPPRQPQHF.

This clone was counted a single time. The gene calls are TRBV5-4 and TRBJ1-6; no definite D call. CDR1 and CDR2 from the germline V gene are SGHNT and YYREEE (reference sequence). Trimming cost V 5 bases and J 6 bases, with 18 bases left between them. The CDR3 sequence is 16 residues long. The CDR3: CASSQPRTSPNSPLHF. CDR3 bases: TGTGCCAGCAGTCAACCGAGGACTTCACCTAATTCACCCCTCCACTTT.

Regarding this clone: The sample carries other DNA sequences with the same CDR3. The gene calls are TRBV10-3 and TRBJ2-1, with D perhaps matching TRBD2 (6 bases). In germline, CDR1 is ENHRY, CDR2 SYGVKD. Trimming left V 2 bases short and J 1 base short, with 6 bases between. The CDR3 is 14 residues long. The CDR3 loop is CAISEGGSYNEQFF. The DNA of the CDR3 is TGTGCCATCAGTGAGGGGGGGTCCTACAATGAGCAGTTCTTC.

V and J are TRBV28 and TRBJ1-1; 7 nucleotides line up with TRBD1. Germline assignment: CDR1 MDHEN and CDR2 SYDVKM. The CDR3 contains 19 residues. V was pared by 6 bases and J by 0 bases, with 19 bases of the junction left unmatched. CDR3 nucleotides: TGTGCCAGCAGCGAACCTGCCTTTGCGACAGGGAACATGAACACTGAAGCTTTCTTT. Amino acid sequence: CASSEPAFATGNMNTEAFF.

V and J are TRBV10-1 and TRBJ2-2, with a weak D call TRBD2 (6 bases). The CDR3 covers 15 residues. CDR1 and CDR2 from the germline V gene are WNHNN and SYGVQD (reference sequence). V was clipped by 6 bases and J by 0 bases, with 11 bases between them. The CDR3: CASSPRLANTGELFF. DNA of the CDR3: TGCGCCAGCAGCCCAAGACTAGCGAACACCGGGGAGCTGTTTTTT.

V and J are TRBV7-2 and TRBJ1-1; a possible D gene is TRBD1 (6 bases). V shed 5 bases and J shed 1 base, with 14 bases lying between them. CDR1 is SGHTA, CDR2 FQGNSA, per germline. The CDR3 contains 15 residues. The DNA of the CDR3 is TGTGCCAGCAGCCCTCAGGGGATTTCGAACACTGAAGCTTTCTTT. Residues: CASSPQGISNTEAFF.